This entry is about one T cell receptor (beta chain). This record belongs to a study of blood T cells in healthy people across ages. CDR1 is MGHRA, CDR2 YSYEKL, per germline. V gave up 4 bases and J gave up 6 bases, with 11 bases separating them. The CDR3 contains 13 residues. Alongside a J-beta primer mix, a sample-barcoded 5' primer served in a second PCR lasting 7 to 11 cycles. TCRdb ran MiXCR on the 5' RACE reads and lists one entry per CDR3 protein. The sample lists approximately 940,000 distinct CDR3 sequences, around 46% seen once, with over 10% in the top ten. The material sequenced was blood. This sequence originates from a man aged 25 to 40 in good health. The chain combines TRBV4-1 with TRBJ2-3; D uncertain. CDR3 residues: CASSPLSGDTQYF. CDR3 bases: TGCGCCAGCAGCCCACTGTCCGGGGATACGCAGTATTTT.